This record covers a single TCR beta chain. The sample is drawn from a study of blood T cell repertoires in COVID-19. On the study more broadly: The origin of the acute and convalescent COVID-19 samples was the United States, Italy and Spain.

CDR1 is SGHRS, CDR2 YFSETQ, per germline. V was pared by 4 bases and J by 10 bases, with 5 bases of the junction left unmatched. CDR3 length: 13 amino acids. Authors' methods: For nucleated cells, counts were estimated from reference gene primer amplification. Using immunoSEQ multiplex PCR, the repertoire was profiled, and TCRdb retains in-frame clones only, with some absent. That table is the source of V, J and clone size, and D and trimming were worked out from the DNA. The sample lists about 130,000 clones, approximately 86% occurring once. The V and J genes are TRBV5-1 and TRBJ1-6; 7 nucleotides align to TRBD1. Sample: peripheral blood. The source of this sequence is a woman in her seventies with COVID-19, enrolled during active disease. The CDR3 reads CASSPGTESPLHF. The CDR3 nucleotides read TGCGCCAGCAGCCCGGGGACAGAATCACCCCTCCACTTT.